This passage covers 10 T cell receptor beta chains from one sample sequenced in a study of cytomegalovirus exposure and HLA in healthy donors. 13 Jbeta primers and 60 Vbeta primers were used for the PCR. Measured with immunoSEQ multiplex PCR; TCRdb has only the in-frame clones, and not every one. The table records 170,000 or so clones, around 80% of them present only once. Material: PBMCs. Source of these receptors: a man aged 18 to 30 in good health and CMV-seronegative.

This clone was observed a handful of times. This sequence joins TRBV6-1 and TRBJ1-1, with 7 bases aligning to TRBD1. The CDR3 is 12 residues long. The V gene's germline CDR1 is MNHNS and CDR2 SASEGT. The junction had 5 bases not matched to a gene; V was cut back by 5 bases and J by 8 bases. The CDR3 DNA reads as TGTGCCAGCAGTCTGAGGGGGCGGGAAGCTTTCTTT. Translation gives CASSLRGREAFF.

The V and J genes are TRBV28 and TRBJ2-2; tentative D call: TRBD1 (5 bases). The CDR3 spans 13 residues. Germline CDR1 reads MDHEN; CDR2 reads SYDVKM. CDR3 nucleotides: TGTGCTACCCGGACAACCAACACCGGGGAGCTGTTTTTT. It encodes CATRTTNTGELFF.

The chain recombines TRBV7-9 with TRBJ2-3, with a weak D call TRBD2 (5 bases). Germline V gives CDR1 SEHNR, CDR2 FQNEAQ (reference sequence). The germline V and J ends were trimmed by 8 bases and 6 bases, with 15 bases remaining between them. The CDR3 is 13 residues long. The CDR3: CASLEDPWDTQYF. DNA of the CDR3: TGTGCCAGCTTGGAGGACCCTTGGGATACGCAGTATTTT. The whole variable domain, remainder taken from reference TRBV7-9 and TRBJ2-3, is DTGVSQNPRHKITKRGQNVTFRCDPISEHNRLYWYRQTLGQGPEFLTYFQNEAQLEKSRLLSDRFSAERPKGSFSTLEIQRTEQGDSAMYLCASLEDPWDTQYFGPGTRLTVL.

The rearrangement joins TRBV30 to TRBJ2-7; the match to TRBD2 covers 7 bases. Germline values: CDR1 GTSNPN, CDR2 SVGIG (reference sequence). The CDR3 contains 13 residues. The V gene end was trimmed by 0 bases and the J gene end by 4 bases; junction bases not matched to a gene: 3. For the CDR3, the DNA is TGTGCCTGGAGTGTGGGGGGAGGGTACGAGCAGTACTTC. It translates to CAWSVGGGYEQYF.

The chain combines TRBV27 with TRBJ1-1, with 9 bases lining up with TRBD1. The CDR3 is made up of 13 amino acids. V was pared by 3 bases and J by 10 bases, with 6 bases of the junction left unmatched. Germline lookup yields CDR1 MNHEY and CDR2 SMNVEV (reference sequence). CDR3 nucleotide sequence: TGTGCCAGCAGTTTCTTTCCGGGACAGGGAGCTTTCTTT. Its translation is CASSFFPGQGAFF.

This chain links TRBV29-1 with TRBJ1-1; possibly TRBD1 for D (5 bases). CDR1 is SQVTM, CDR2 ANQGSEA, per germline. V was pared by 3 bases and J by 5 bases, with 13 bases between. The CDR3 runs to 13 residues. CDR3 sequence (DNA): TGCAGCGTTGAGTCAAGGGGCGAGACTGAAGCTTTCTTT. This codes for CSVESRGETEAFF.

The CDR3 nucleotides read TGTGCCAGCAGGGGCTTTGCAGGGATTGAGAATCAGCCCCAGCATTTT. Amino acid sequence: CASRGFAGIENQPQHF. The rearrangement uses TRBV27 and TRBJ1-5, with a possible D match to TRBD1 (5 bases). V was cut by 6 bases and J by 4 bases, with 19 bases left in between. The germline CDR1 and CDR2 sequences are MNHEY and SMNVEV (reference sequence). The CDR3 is 16 residues long.

J is TRBJ2-5 and V is TRBV5-8; D gene unclear. CDR1 is SGHTS and CDR2 is YDEGEE in the germline V gene. Trimming took 2 bases from V and 5 from J, leaving 19 bases between them. This CDR3 is 16 amino acids long. The CDR3 DNA sequence: TGTGCCAGCAGCTTCCCCTGGAGTCGTCATCCGGAGACCCAGTACTTC. Translated: CASSFPWSRHPETQYF.

The CDR3 DNA follows: TGTGCCAGCAGCCAAGAGTATTTCGGAGCCTACGAGCAGTACTTC. It encodes CASSQEYFGAYEQYF. The chain recombines TRBV14 with TRBJ2-7; D is undetermined. The CDR3 consists of 15 residues. CDR1 SGHDN and CDR2 FVKESK come from the germline V gene. V lost 0 bases to trimming and J lost 2 bases, with 11 bases between them.

This chain connects TRBV9 to TRBJ2-1; D might be TRBD2 (6 bases). Germline-derived CDR1 and CDR2 are SGDLS and YYNGEE. The CDR3 extends over 15 amino acids. The V end was cut by 1 base, the J end by 6 bases, with 14 bases between. The CDR3 DNA is TGTGCCAGCAGCGTAAGCTGGGGGGTTAGCAATGAGCAGTTCTTC. Its translation: CASSVSWGVSNEQFF.